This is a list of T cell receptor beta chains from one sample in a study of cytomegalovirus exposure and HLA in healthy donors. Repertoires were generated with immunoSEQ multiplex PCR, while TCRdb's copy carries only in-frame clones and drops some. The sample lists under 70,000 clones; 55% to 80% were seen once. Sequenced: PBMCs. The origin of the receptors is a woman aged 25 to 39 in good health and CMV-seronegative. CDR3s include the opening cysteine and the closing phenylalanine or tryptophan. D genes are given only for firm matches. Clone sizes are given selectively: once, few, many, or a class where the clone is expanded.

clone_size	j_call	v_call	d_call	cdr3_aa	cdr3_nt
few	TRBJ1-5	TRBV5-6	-	CASSLGGQKQPQHF	TGTGCCAGCAGCTTAGGCGGGCAAAAACAGCCCCAGCATTTT
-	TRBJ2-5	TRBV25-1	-	CASRDDLLPETQYF	TGTGCCAGCAGAGACGACTTACTCCCGGAGACCCAGTACTTC
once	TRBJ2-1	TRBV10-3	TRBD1	CAIGGQGRNEQFF	TGTGCCATCGGGGGACAGGGGAGGAATGAGCAGTTCTTC
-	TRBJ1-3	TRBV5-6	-	CASSVLATDSGNTIYF	TGTGCCAGCAGCGTACTTGCGACAGACTCTGGAAACACCATATATTTT
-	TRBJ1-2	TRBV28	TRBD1	CASSPSGTGDYGYTF	TGTGCCAGCAGTCCCTCCGGGACAGGGGATTATGGCTACACCTTC
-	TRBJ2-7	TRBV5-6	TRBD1	CASSWGTGGYEQYF	TGTGCCAGCAGCTGGGGGACAGGGGGATACGAGCAGTACTTC
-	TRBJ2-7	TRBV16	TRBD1	CASSQTGGTYEQYF	TGTGCCAGCAGCCAAACAGGGGGGACCTACGAGCAGTACTTC
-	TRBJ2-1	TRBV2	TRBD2	CASIRLAGGSYNEQFF	TGTGCCAGCATAAGACTAGCGGGGGGTTCCTACAATGAGCAGTTCTTC
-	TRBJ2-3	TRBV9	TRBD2	CASSARGGTDTQYF	TGTGCCAGCAGCGCTCGGGGGGGGACAGATACGCAGTATTTT
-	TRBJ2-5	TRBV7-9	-	CSSSLEGPPPDF	TGTTCCAGCAGCTTAGAGGGGCCCCCACCGGACTTC
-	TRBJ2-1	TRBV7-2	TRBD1	CASSSRDRRNNEQFF	TGTGCCAGCAGCAGCCGGGACAGAAGAAACAATGAGCAGTTCTTC